This T cell receptor beta chain was sequenced for a study of response to subunit inactivated influenza vaccine. TCRdb reanalysed the RT-PCR reads using MiXCR and keeps one entry per CDR3 protein. The repertoire consists of just under 550,000 distinct CDR3 sequences, with around a quarter occurring once and the leading ten covering approximately 3%. Germline V gives CDR1 MDHEN, CDR2 SYDVKM. Trimming stripped 7 bases from V and 0 bases from J, with 10 bases between. The CDR3 covers 13 residues. These data were also filed under a second study, of T cells expressing NK-cell markers. That paper adds: With UMIs, 5'RACE template switching was used to make TCR beta cDNA.

The chain uses TRBV28 and TRBJ2-7; unclear D gene. This TCR derives from a man aged 50 to 59 who received an inactivated influenza vaccine. Sequencing used CD4+ T cells sorted from PBMCs, obtained about 13 days after vaccination. DNA for the CDR3: TGTGCCAGCATGACTTCCCCCTCCTACGAGCAGTACTTC. It yields the protein CASMTSPSYEQYF.